This entry features one T cell receptor beta chain sequence. This clone's antigen is unknown. No base quality information exists; no much larger clone differs at one position. Other DNA sequences within the sample encode an identical CDR3. Libraries were made using the immunoSEQ multiplex PCR assay. TCRdb obtained this table from immuneACCESS and retained in-frame rearrangements with V and J assigned. These tables miss some clones; where compared with another copy, unresolved V genes account for less than half of the shortfall, and the remainder is unexplained. In this sample the table shows approximately 97,000 clones, 80% to 95% of which occur a single time. Approximately 3% of the sample is held by the ten biggest clonotypes. Trimming removed 6 bases from V and 4 bases from J; the gene matches leave 3 bases unexplained. The CDR3, from cysteine to phenylalanine, totals 13 residues. Here the CDR3 DNA is all that survives: 39 bases in frame from base 1. From a lookup of the germline V gene, CDR1 and CDR2 are MNHEY and SVGAGI.

These data come from a study of control samples from healthy donors and cancer patients (dated by TCRdb to 2019 to 2021). The sequence is built from TRBV6-5 and TRBJ1-1, and 9 bases in between align with TRBD1. This sequence was found in a human donor in good health. The donor label of this sample is uncertain. The sequenced sample was blood. The DNA reads TGTGCCAGCAGCCGACAGGGGGGCACTGAAGCTTTCTTT. The encoded protein is CASSRQGGTEAFF.